This T cell receptor beta chain was profiled in a study of molecular identifiers for immune sequencing clone quantification. Study-wide context: Replicates partitioned RNA from about 20,000 or 100,000 naive CD8 cells into five parts, sequencing four.

This CDR3 contains 16 residues. The ends were cut back, 8 bases at V and 12 bases at J, with 32 bases in the middle. Study observations and caveats: Identical TCR molecules sharing a barcode could underestimate highly expanded clone sizes.

Worth noting for this clonotype: The antigen is unknown.

Listed TCR primers and previously described methods were used for bulk TCR libraries. TCRdb used MiXCR to reprocess the PCR reads, holding one entry per CDR3 protein. The table lists 8,000 to 11,000 distinct CDR3 sequences, around 20% of them singletons. The sample taken for sequencing was naive CD8+ T cells from blood, with Jurkat cell RNA spiked in. The subset denotes: FACS-sorted CD8+CD4-CCR7+CD45RA+ naive T cells. This TCR was recovered from a human donor in good health. Some libraries in this study had Jurkat cell RNA spiked in. The rearrangement links TRBV5-3 to TRBJ1-2, with a possible D match to TRBD1 (5 bases). TRBV5-3 is labeled an ORF, and its function is uncertain. The CDR3 region has the DNA TGTGCCAGTAGCCCCCCGACAGTACGGTCTTTGTTCGGCCACACCTTC. Protein sequence: CASSPPTVRSLFGHTF.